Shown below are 22 T cell receptor beta chains from a single sample sequenced in a study of blood T cell repertoires in COVID-19. Clones were read by immunoSEQ multiplex PCR, and TCRdb kept only the in-frame ones, dropping some. The sample includes hundreds of thousands of clones, approximately 89% seen only once; the top ten take 3% to 4%. The sequenced sample was peripheral blood. These receptors came from a woman aged 18-30 years who had recovered from COVID-19.

The rearrangement links TRBV7-9 to TRBJ1-1; the match to TRBD1 covers 8 bases. The ends lost 4 bases at V and 1 base at J; junction bases unmatched: 8. The CDR3 loop spans 16 amino acids. CDR1 is SEHNR and CDR2 is FQNEAQ in the germline V gene (reference sequence). The chain's CDR3 is CASSSGQALWNTEAFF. CDR3 DNA: TGTGCCAGCAGCTCGGGACAGGCCCTATGGAACACTGAAGCTTTCTTT.

The chain recombines TRBV7-8 with TRBJ2-6; a weak D match, TRBD1 (6 bases). The V gene's germline CDR1 is SGHVS and CDR2 FQNEAQ. There are 18 residues in the CDR3. V was pared by 1 base and J by 0 bases, with 13 bases between. CDR3 residues: CASSLVGAVRSGANVLTF. In DNA form, the CDR3 reads TGTGCCAGCAGCTTAGTGGGGGCCGTCCGCTCTGGGGCCAACGTCCTGACTTTC.

CDR3 region: CASSSQGTAYNEQFF. In nucleotides, the CDR3 is TGTGCCAGTAGTTCTCAAGGGACAGCTTACAATGAGCAGTTCTTC. This chain links TRBV19 with TRBJ2-1; 7 bases are a match to TRBD1. Germline V gives CDR1 LNHDA, CDR2 SQIVND (reference sequence). V shed 5 bases, J shed 4 bases, and the junction held 8 bases outside the gene matches. The CDR3 consists of 15 residues.

CDR3 coding DNA: TGCGCCAGCAGCCAAGAGGGCACTGACTATGGCTACACCTTC. Residues: CASSQEGTDYGYTF. The chain is built from TRBV4-1 and TRBJ1-2; D not resolved. CDR1 and CDR2 (germline): MGHRA, YSYEKL. The CDR3 has 14 residues. V lost 0 bases to trimming and J lost 3 bases, with 8 bases between them.

V gene TRBV3-1 (or the pseudogene TRBV3-2) combines with J gene TRBJ1-1, with a tentative D call TRBD1 (5 bases). Germline CDR1 reads LGHDT; CDR2 reads YNNKEL (reference sequence). The CDR3 extends over 12 amino acids. Trimming left V 4 bases short and J 7 bases short, with 10 bases between. CDR3 loop: CASSPGGYEAFF. In DNA form, the CDR3 reads TGTGCCAGCAGCCCGGGGGGTTATGAAGCTTTCTTT.

The chain has TRBV27 and TRBJ2-5; 7 nucleotides align to TRBD2. CDR3 length equals 15 residues. V gave up 3 bases and J gave up 5 bases; unmatched junction bases: 9. Germline CDR1 reads MNHEY; CDR2 reads SMNVEV (reference sequence). In nucleotides, the CDR3 is TGTGCCAGCAGTTTCACAGGACTAGTCCACGAGACCCAGTACTTC. Translating it yields CASSFTGLVHETQYF.

The genes are TRBV25-1 and TRBJ1-2, with no clear D. With 7 bases removed from V and 4 bases from J, the gap between germline ends came to 10 bases. The CDR3 runs 12 residues. Germline V CDR1 and CDR2: MGHDK, SYGVNS. In nucleotides, the CDR3 is TGTGCCAGCAACCAGGAATCCTATGGCTACACCTTC. It yields the protein CASNQESYGYTF.

This chain connects TRBV5-4 to TRBJ1-2, with unresolved D. From germline, CDR1 is SGHNT and CDR2 YYREEE (reference sequence). Trimming stripped 2 bases from V and 1 base from J, with 6 bases between. This CDR3 is built from 13 residues. CDR3 nucleotide sequence: TGTGCCAGCAGCTTCGACTATAACTATGGCTACACCTTC. Amino acids: CASSFDYNYGYTF.

The V gene is TRBV9, the J gene TRBJ1-2; TRBD1 might be the D (6 bases). Per the germline V gene, CDR1 is SGDLS and CDR2 is YYNGEE. The V end was cut by 2 bases, the J end by 3 bases, with 14 bases between. This CDR3 has 15 amino acids. CDR3 DNA: TGTGCCAGCAGCGTTGCCTTACAGGGAGACTATGGCTACACCTTC. Translation gives CASSVALQGDYGYTF.

The V gene is TRBV6-6, the J gene TRBJ2-1; possible D gene TRBD1, 7 bases. This CDR3 region has 16 residues. The V gene's germline CDR1 is MNHNY and CDR2 SVGAGI (reference sequence). Trimming pared 2 bases from V and 10 bases from J, leaving 21 bases between. The CDR3: CASSYIAAGGILEQFF. The DNA for the CDR3 is TGTGCCAGCAGTTACATCGCGGCAGGGGGGATCTTGGAGCAGTTCTTC.

CDR3 nucleotides: TGTGCCAGCAGCACGGGGGATCTTAACTATGGCTACACCTTC. It translates to CASSTGDLNYGYTF. This chain links TRBV27 with TRBJ1-2, with D maybe TRBD1 (5 bases). This CDR3 contains 14 residues. Looked up from germline, CDR1 is MNHEY and CDR2 is SMNVEV (reference sequence). V dropped 6 bases and J dropped 1 base, with 12 bases sitting between them.

The V and J genes are TRBV5-4 and TRBJ2-1, with 9 bases aligning to TRBD1. Germline V gene lookup returns CDR1 SGHNT and CDR2 YYREEE (reference sequence). J gave up 4 bases and V 4 bases, and 9 bases lay outside the gene matches. The CDR3 totals 16 residues. The DNA of the CDR3 is TGTGCCAGCAGCCCGGGACAGGGTGGATTATACAATGAGCAGTTCTTC. As protein: CASSPGQGGLYNEQFF.

The chain carries TRBV7-8 and TRBJ1-2; D is perhaps TRBD1 (5 bases). The CDR3 totals 14 residues. V was cut by 2 bases and J by 3 bases, with 10 bases left in between. Germline CDR1 reads SGHVS; CDR2 reads FQNEAQ. The CDR3: CASSLTQADYGYTF. The DNA of the CDR3 is TGTGCCAGCAGCTTAACACAGGCGGACTATGGCTACACCTTC.

The chain joins TRBV7-2 to TRBJ1-5; D gene unclear. V was trimmed by 1 base and J by 0 bases, leaving 7 bases between them. Germline V gene lookup returns CDR1 SGHTA and CDR2 FQGNSA. This CDR3 has 15 amino acids. The CDR3 coding sequence is TGTGCCAGCAGCTTAGAACTGTATAGCAATCAGCCCCAGCATTTT. It codes for CASSLELYSNQPQHF.

The chain has TRBV7-8 and TRBJ1-1, with D tentatively TRBD1 (5 bases). V lost 5 bases and J 7 bases, leaving 14 bases between the germline ends. This CDR3 contains 13 residues. From germline, CDR1 is SGHVS and CDR2 FQNEAQ. CDR3 sequence reads: CASSPRQKLEAFF. CDR3 DNA sequence: TGTGCCAGCAGCCCCAGACAGAAACTTGAAGCTTTCTTT. Filled out from reference TRBV7-8 and TRBJ1-1, the complete variable domain reads GAGVSQSPRYKVAKRGQDVALRCDPISGHVSLFWYQQALGQGPEFLTYFQNEAQLDKSGLPSDRFFAERPEGSVSTLKIQRTQQEDSAVYLCASSPRQKLEAFFGQGTRLTVV.

The V call is TRBV5-1, the J call TRBJ2-1, with TRBD2 matching over 12 bases. The CDR3 extends over 16 amino acids. The ends lost 4 bases at V and 8 bases at J; junction bases unmatched: 10. Germline V gene data show CDR1 as SGHRS and CDR2 as YFSETQ. This chain's CDR3 is CASSHGLAGIGDEQFF. The DNA of the CDR3 is TGCGCCAGCAGCCACGGACTAGCGGGGATAGGGGATGAGCAGTTCTTC.

The chain recombines TRBV9 with TRBJ2-3, with D possibly being TRBD1 (5 bases). This CDR3 is 14 amino acids long. Germline CDR1 is SGDLS and CDR2 is YYNGEE. V was cut by 4 bases and J by 1 base, with 10 bases left in between. The CDR3 bases are TGTGCCAGCAGCCCCCAGACAGGCACAGATACGCAGTATTTT. It specifies CASSPQTGTDTQYF.

This clone was counted once. The chain has TRBV7-2 and TRBJ1-3, with unresolved D. V was clipped by 0 bases and J by 0 bases, with 6 bases between them. Looked up from germline, CDR1 is SGHTA and CDR2 is FQGNSA. This CDR3 has 15 amino acids. The CDR3 DNA reads as TGTGCCAGCAGCTTAGCGGCCGACTCTGGAAACACCATATATTTT. Translated, it gives CASSLAADSGNTIYF.

V and J are TRBV2 and TRBJ2-7; 7 nucleotides agree with TRBD1. Losses at the gene ends were 7 bases for V and 0 bases for J; bases not matched to a gene: 12. The germline CDR1 and CDR2 sequences are SNHLY and FYNNEI. CDR3 length equals 16 residues. The CDR3 loop reads CASNFGQDTISYEQYV. CDR3 DNA sequence: TGTGCCAGCAACTTTGGACAGGACACCATCTCCTACGAGCAGTACGTC.

The chain couples TRBV5-4 to TRBJ2-5, with TRBD2 identical over 13 bases. Germline V lookup: CDR1 SGHNT, CDR2 YYREEE (reference sequence). The V and J ends lost 4 bases and 4 bases, in that order; junction bases with no gene match: 4. The CDR3 loop spans 15 amino acids. CDR3 in DNA: TGTGCCAGCAGCCCTGGACTAGCGGGAGTAGAGACCCAGTACTTC. Translation: CASSPGLAGVETQYF.

This clone has only one observation. This rearrangement joins TRBV5-1 to TRBJ1-2; 11 nucleotides line up with TRBD1. The CDR3 totals 15 residues. Per the germline V gene, CDR1 is SGHRS and CDR2 is YFSETQ. Germline trimming cut 3 bases from V and 4 bases from J; bases unmatched to any gene: 5. The CDR3 is CASSWTGGQVYGYTF. Here the CDR3 DNA reads TGCGCCAGCAGCTGGACAGGGGGCCAAGTCTATGGCTACACCTTC.

The genes are TRBV12-3 or TRBV12-4 and TRBJ2-1; D might be TRBD2 (6 bases). The CDR3 length is 13 residues. V dropped 4 bases and J dropped 7 bases, with 11 bases sitting between them. CDR3 sequence (DNA): TGTGCCAGCAGTTGGCGGGAAGGGAATGAGCAGTTCTTC. Protein sequence: CASSWREGNEQFF.